This T cell receptor beta chain is drawn from a study of blood T cell repertoires in COVID-19. Study summary: Spain, Italy and the United States supplied samples that represented acute and convalescent COVID-19.

Produced via immunoSEQ multiplex PCR; TCRdb's table is partial and in-frame only. The sample includes approximately 220,000 clones, approximately 86% of them seen just once. This CDR3 has 14 amino acids. V lost 2 bases, J lost 4 bases, and 4 bases stayed unmatched. From germline, CDR1 is GTSNPN and CDR2 SVGIG (reference sequence). This sequence was found in a man aged 40-49 years with acute or convalescent COVID-19. The chain couples TRBV30 to TRBJ2-5; 10 nucleotides agree with TRBD2. What was sequenced was peripheral blood. CDR3 sequence: CAWSSAGGGETQYF. The CDR3 DNA follows: TGTGCCTGGAGTTCAGCGGGAGGGGGAGAGACCCAGTACTTC. Filled out from reference TRBV30 and TRBJ2-5, the complete variable domain reads SQTIHQWPATLVQPVGSPLSLECTVEGTSNPNLYWYRQAAGRGLQLLFYSVGIGQISSEVPQNLSASRPQDRQFILSSKKLLLSDSGFYLCAWSSAGGGETQYFGPGTRLLVL.